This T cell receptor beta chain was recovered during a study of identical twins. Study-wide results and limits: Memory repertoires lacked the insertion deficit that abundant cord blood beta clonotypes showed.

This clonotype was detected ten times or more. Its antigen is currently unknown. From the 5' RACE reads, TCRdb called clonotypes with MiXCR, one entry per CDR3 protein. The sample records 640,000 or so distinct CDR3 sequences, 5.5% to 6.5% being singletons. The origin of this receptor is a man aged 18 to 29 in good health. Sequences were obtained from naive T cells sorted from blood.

CDR3 sequence (DNA): TGCAGCGTTGAACAGGCTCGAGGAGAGACCCAGTACTTC. Amino acids: CSVEQARGETQYF. The chain combines TRBV29-1 with TRBJ2-5, with no clear D. The CDR3 runs 13 residues. Germline V gene sequence: CDR1 SQVTM, CDR2 ANQGSEA. V lost 2 bases, J lost 4 bases, and 11 bases lay in between. Looking up the rest from reference TRBV29-1 and TRBJ2-5 gives the full variable domain: SAVISQKPSRDICQRGTSLTIQCQVDSQVTMMFWYRQQPGQSLTLIATANQGSEATYESGFVIDKFPISRPNLTFSTLTVSNMSPEDSSIYLCSVEQARGETQYFGPGTRLLVL.